This entry lists 28 T cell receptor beta chains sequenced from one sample in a study of cytomegalovirus exposure and HLA in healthy donors. In the PCR, 60 Vbeta and 13 Jbeta primers were used. Profiling relied on immunoSEQ multiplex PCR, and the TCRdb table lists in-frame clones only, not all of them. The profile covers about 200,000 clones, with roughly 70% appearing a single time and about 3% taken by the ten largest. The material sequenced was PBMCs. The source of these receptors is a man in his forties in good health and CMV-seropositive.

The chain combines TRBV9 with TRBJ2-1, with 8 bases lining up with TRBD1. Trimming took 3 bases from V and 4 from J; bases not matched to a gene: 6. Germline loops: CDR1 SGDLS, CDR2 YYNGEE. This CDR3 has 15 amino acids. The CDR3 DNA sequence: TGTGCCAGCAGCGAGACAGGGGCAAGATACAATGAGCAGTTCTTC. This sequence encodes CASSETGARYNEQFF.

In its sample, this clone was seen a few times. CDR3 sequence: CASVRTASGGGTQYF. CDR3 nucleotides: TGTGCCAGCGTCAGAACGGCTAGCGGGGGGGGGACCCAGTACTTC. The chain couples TRBV2 to TRBJ2-5; 12 bases are a match to TRBD2. Germline CDR1 reads SNHLY; CDR2 reads FYNNEI. V lost 8 bases, J lost 7 bases, and 11 bases stayed unmatched. The CDR3 contains 15 residues.

In its sample, this clone was seen once. The gene calls are TRBV10-3 and TRBJ1-3; a possible D gene is TRBD1 (6 bases). The germline gives CDR1 ENHRY, CDR2 SYGVKD. The CDR3 extends over 14 amino acids. Deletions cut 5 bases from V and 2 bases from J, with 10 bases between. The CDR3 region has the DNA TGTGCCATCAGTTCAGGGGCAGCTGGAAACACCATATATTTT. This encodes CAISSGAAGNTIYF.

The chain combines TRBV4-2 with TRBJ2-1; 8 bases fit TRBD1. CDR1 and CDR2 from the germline V gene are LGHNA and YNFKEQ. V was clipped by 3 bases and J by 8 bases; unmatched bases: 0. The CDR3 consists of 12 residues. The CDR3 loop reads CASSQTGDEQFF. In nucleotides, the CDR3 is TGTGCCAGCAGCCAGACAGGGGATGAGCAGTTCTTC.

The chain has TRBV11-2 and TRBJ2-3; TRBD2 agrees at 8 bases. Germline loops: CDR1 SGHAT, CDR2 FQNNGV. This CDR3 has 16 residues. Unmatched junction bases numbered 4, after V lost 0 bases and J lost 2 bases. The DNA for the CDR3 is TGTGCCAGCAGCTTAGATGCGGGGGGAAACACAGATACGCAGTATTTT. Translation: CASSLDAGGNTDTQYF.

The chain links TRBV7-2 to TRBJ1-2, with TRBD1 matching 8 bases. V shed 5 bases, J shed 5 bases, and the junction held 7 bases outside the gene matches. Per the germline V gene, CDR1 is SGHTA and CDR2 is FQGNSA. There are 14 residues in the CDR3. In nucleotides, the CDR3 is TGTGCCAGCAGCCCCGGACAGGGATTTTATGGCTACACCTTC. It encodes CASSPGQGFYGYTF.

The rearrangement joins TRBV9 to TRBJ2-3; D is unresolved. The CDR3 spans 14 residues. Trimming took off 0 bases at V and 1 base at J, with 6 bases between the two ends. CDR1 SGDLS and CDR2 YYNGEE come from the germline V gene. CDR3 sequence (DNA): TGTGCCAGCAGCGTAGATGAGGGCACAGATACGCAGTATTTT. Translated, it gives CASSVDEGTDTQYF.

This clone was observed a handful of times. The J gene is TRBJ2-1, the V gene TRBV7-6; maybe TRBD2 (6 bases). Trimming removed 5 bases from V and 0 bases from J, with 11 bases in between. The CDR3 loop spans 15 amino acids. CDR1 is SGHVS, CDR2 FNYEAQ, per germline. In nucleotides, the CDR3 is TGTGCCAGCAGCCCCCTGACTAGCTCCTACAATGAGCAGTTCTTC. As protein: CASSPLTSSYNEQFF.

J is TRBJ1-1 and V is TRBV19; tentatively, D is TRBD1 (5 bases). The V gene's germline CDR1 is LNHDA and CDR2 SQIVND (reference sequence). The V end was cut by 4 bases, the J end by 1 base, with 7 bases between. The CDR3 has 13 residues. The CDR3 reads CASSTGWNTEAFF. CDR3 DNA sequence: TGTGCCAGTAGTACAGGGTGGAACACTGAAGCTTTCTTT.

The chain has TRBV7-2 and TRBJ2-5; TRBD1 agrees at 9 bases. After removal of 5 bases from V and 7 bases from J, the junction contained 20 bases not matched to a gene. There are 18 residues in the CDR3. The germline CDR1 and CDR2 sequences are SGHTA and FQGNSA. CDR3 amino acids: CASSQSWPDRGDLGTQYF. DNA of the CDR3: TGTGCCAGCAGCCAGTCCTGGCCCGACAGGGGGGATTTGGGGACCCAGTACTTC.

The chain links TRBV4-1 to TRBJ2-7, with 7 bases fitting TRBD2. V was pared by 5 bases and J by 4 bases, with 14 bases of the junction left unmatched. The CDR3 totals 16 residues. Looked up from germline, CDR1 is MGHRA and CDR2 is YSYEKL. The CDR3 coding sequence is TGCGCCAGCAGCGTAGGGGCCCCGGGAGGTGATTACGAGCAGTACTTC. Amino acids: CASSVGAPGGDYEQYF.

The V gene is TRBV15, the J gene TRBJ2-7, with 8 positions matching TRBD1. Germline V gene lookup returns CDR1 LNHNV and CDR2 YYDKDF (reference sequence). V lost 3 bases, J lost 6 bases, and 4 bases stayed unmatched. The CDR3 is 13 residues long. The CDR3 sequence: CATSSFTGGEQYF. The CDR3, as DNA: TGTGCCACCAGCAGTTTCACAGGGGGCGAGCAGTACTTC.

The chain employs TRBV5-1 and TRBJ2-6, with a weak D call TRBD2 (6 bases). V dropped 0 bases and J dropped 1 base, with 8 bases sitting between them. Germline V lookup: CDR1 SGHRS, CDR2 YFSETQ. The CDR3 totals 16 residues. The CDR3 nucleotides read TGCGCCAGCAGCTTGGATGGGGGGTCTGGGGCCAACGTCCTGACTTTC. Protein sequence: CASSLDGGSGANVLTF. The variable domain in full, completed from reference TRBV5-1 and TRBJ2-6, reads KAGVTQTPRYLIKTRGQQVTLSCSPISGHRSVSWYQQTPGQGLQFLFEYFSETQRNKGNFPGRFSGRQFSNSRSEMNVSTLELGDSALYLCASSLDGGSGANVLTFGAGSRLTVL.

The rearrangement joins TRBV19 to TRBJ2-2; TRBD2 might be the D (6 bases). The length of the CDR3 is 17 residues. CDR1 is LNHDA, CDR2 SQIVND, per germline (reference sequence). V was cut by 0 bases and J by 3 bases, with 14 bases left in between. Here the CDR3 reads CASSIDRDWADTGELFF. CDR3 in DNA: TGTGCCAGTAGTATAGATAGGGACTGGGCGGACACCGGGGAGCTGTTTTTT.

The rearrangement uses TRBV9 and TRBJ2-5, with TRBD2 matching 7 bases. Germline CDR1 and CDR2: SGDLS and YYNGEE. CDR3 size: 14 residues. J was trimmed by 5 bases and V by 3 bases; bases with no gene match: 7. CDR3 region: CASSDRLAGETQYF. The DNA of the CDR3 is TGTGCCAGCAGCGATAGACTAGCAGGGGAGACCCAGTACTTC.

This chain connects TRBV2 to TRBJ1-1; 9 bases align to TRBD1. The CDR3 loop spans 13 amino acids. The germline V gene has CDR1 SNHLY and CDR2 FYNNEI. V shed 7 bases and J 4 bases; nucleotides not matched to a gene: 4. CDR3 DNA sequence: TGTGCCAGCAAGGACAGGGGAATCACTGAAGCTTTCTTT. This encodes CASKDRGITEAFF.

The rearrangement uses TRBV5-1 and TRBJ2-2; TRBD1 matches at 8 bases. The CDR3 has 16 amino acids. V dropped 4 bases and J dropped 4; count of bases not matched to a gene: 9. Germline assignment: CDR1 SGHRS and CDR2 YFSETQ. Here the CDR3 reads CASSRSRTGTTGELFF. DNA of the CDR3: TGCGCCAGCAGCCGCTCCCGGACAGGGACCACCGGGGAGCTGTTTTTT.

This clone was observed a handful of times. The chain couples TRBV6-5 to TRBJ2-7; D may be TRBD1 (6 bases). The V gene's germline CDR1 is MNHEY and CDR2 SVGAGI. The CDR3 is 14 residues long. The germline V and J ends were trimmed by 6 bases and 3 bases, with 15 bases remaining between them. The CDR3 nucleotides read TGTGCCAGCAGACGATCCAGGACAGTCTACGAGCAGTACTTC. Its protein is CASRRSRTVYEQYF.

The rearrangement uses TRBV2 and TRBJ1-2, with D maybe TRBD1 (5 bases). This CDR3 is built from 16 residues. The V end was cut by 0 bases, the J end by 5 bases, with 16 bases between. CDR1 and CDR2 from the germline V gene are SNHLY and FYNNEI. The CDR3 region is CASSEAGAFKTYGYTF. The CDR3 nucleotides read TGTGCCAGCAGTGAAGCAGGGGCTTTCAAAACGTATGGCTACACCTTC.

The chain recombines TRBV7-9 with TRBJ2-2; D is possibly TRBD1 (6 bases). Trimming cost V 4 bases and J 6 bases, with 18 bases left between them. CDR3 length: 16 residues. The germline V gene has CDR1 SEHNR and CDR2 FQNEAQ (reference sequence). This chain's CDR3 is CASSWSRDTVAGELFF. Here the CDR3 DNA reads TGTGCCAGCAGCTGGAGCCGGGACACCGTGGCCGGGGAGCTGTTTTTT.

This clone was found once. The chain combines TRBV5-4 with TRBJ2-2; no firm D call. The CDR3 length is 13 residues. Germline CDR1 reads SGHNT; CDR2 reads YYREEE (reference sequence). The germline V and J ends were trimmed by 4 bases and 7 bases, with 11 bases remaining between them. CDR3 sequence (DNA): TGTGCCAGCAGCCCCACCGCTAGCGGGGAGCTGTTTTTT. It translates to CASSPTASGELFF.

The chain employs TRBV19 and TRBJ2-5; 12 bases align to TRBD1. The CDR3 has 16 residues. CDR1 is LNHDA, CDR2 SQIVND, per germline (reference sequence). With 6 bases clipped from V and 5 bases from J, the junction kept 10 bases outside the gene matches. The CDR3 bases are TGTGCCAGTAGAGGGAGGGGACAGGGGGCCGGGGAGACCCAGTACTTC. Translating gives CASRGRGQGAGETQYF.

The V and J genes are TRBV18 and TRBJ2-6; no firm D call. Germline V gene data show CDR1 as KGHSH and CDR2 as LQKENI. Trimming shortened V by 0 bases and J by 1 base, and 4 bases separated the two germline ends. CDR3 length: 15 residues. This chain's CDR3 is CASSPPTSGANVLTF. For the CDR3, the DNA is TGTGCCAGCTCACCACCGACATCTGGGGCCAACGTCCTGACTTTC.

V usage is TRBV2 and J usage is TRBJ1-1, with TRBD1 matching 12 bases. From germline, CDR1 is SNHLY and CDR2 FYNNEI. J was trimmed by 2 bases and V by 10 bases; bases with no gene match: 20. The CDR3 contains 19 residues. CDR3 residues: CATPYGTGGGTGPNTEAFF. The CDR3 nucleotides read TGTGCCACCCCGTACGGGACAGGGGGCGGAACGGGACCAAACACTGAAGCTTTCTTT.

The gene calls are TRBV7-6 and TRBJ1-1; possibly TRBD1 for D (6 bases). The CDR3 totals 14 residues. Germline loops: CDR1 SGHVS, CDR2 FNYEAQ. The V and J ends lost 4 bases and 7 bases respectively, with 16 bases between them. CDR3 amino acids: CASSSKGHLIEAFF. The CDR3 DNA is TGTGCCAGCAGCTCCAAGGGACACCTGATTGAAGCTTTCTTT.

This chain connects TRBV2 to TRBJ1-1; tentatively, D is TRBD1 (5 bases). V was clipped by 3 bases and J by 5 bases, with 10 bases between them. The CDR3 extends over 13 amino acids. CDR1 and CDR2 (germline): SNHLY, FYNNEI. CDR3 coding DNA: TGTGCCAGCAGTGATGGGGCGCGTACTGAAGCTTTCTTT. It is translated as CASSDGARTEAFF.

This clone was seen more than once but under ten times. This chain connects TRBV6-1 to TRBJ2-3, with 7 bases that match TRBD2. The CDR3 extends over 16 amino acids. CDR1 is MNHNS, CDR2 SASEGT, per germline. The J segment lost 8 bases and the V segment lost 0 bases, leaving 11 bases of the junction unmatched. CDR3 sequence reads: CASSEATRLAQSTQYF. The DNA of the CDR3 is TGTGCCAGCAGTGAAGCGACAAGACTAGCACAGAGTACGCAGTATTTT.

This chain joins TRBV11-2 and TRBJ2-7; 9 nucleotides align to TRBD2. The CDR3 length is 16 residues. Germline CDR1 is SGHAT and CDR2 is FQNNGV. The V gene end was trimmed by 2 bases and the J gene end by 0 bases; junction bases not matched to a gene: 5. The CDR3 spells CASSLFAGGISYEQYF. The DNA of the CDR3 is TGTGCCAGCAGCTTATTCGCGGGGGGGATCTCCTACGAGCAGTACTTC.